This TCR beta chain was captured by sequencing in a study of T cell clonotyping in hematopoietic cell transplantation. Findings and caveats of the study: Higher Inverse Simpson Index values in graft donor and pretransplant recipient predicted broader posttransplant TCR diversity. Recipient TCR diversity dropped after transplant; expanded clonotypes rose from day 30 to 180.

About this clone itself: Antigen specificity is unknown.

Clones were sequenced by immunoSEQ multiplex PCR, and TCRdb holds only the in-frame ones, with some missing. This sample carries more than 25,000 clones, about 83% of them seen once, and the ten largest clones take less than 8%. The CDR3 has 12 residues. V shed 9 bases and J shed 9 bases, with 18 bases lying between them. In germline, CDR1 is ENHRY, CDR2 SYGVKD. Time point given: recipient sample about 28 days before transplant, after cytoreduction. V gene TRBV10-3 combines with J gene TRBJ2-7; D gene uncertain. This clonotype originated in a woman aged 30 to 39 with chronic myeloid leukemia. Some clones in this sample may be carry-over from other donors' samples. Here the sequenced sample was peripheral blood mononuclear cells, taken before stem cell transplant. In DNA, the CDR3 is TGTGCCATGGCGACGGCCCCTACGAGGCAGTACTTC. This codes for CAMATAPTRQYF.